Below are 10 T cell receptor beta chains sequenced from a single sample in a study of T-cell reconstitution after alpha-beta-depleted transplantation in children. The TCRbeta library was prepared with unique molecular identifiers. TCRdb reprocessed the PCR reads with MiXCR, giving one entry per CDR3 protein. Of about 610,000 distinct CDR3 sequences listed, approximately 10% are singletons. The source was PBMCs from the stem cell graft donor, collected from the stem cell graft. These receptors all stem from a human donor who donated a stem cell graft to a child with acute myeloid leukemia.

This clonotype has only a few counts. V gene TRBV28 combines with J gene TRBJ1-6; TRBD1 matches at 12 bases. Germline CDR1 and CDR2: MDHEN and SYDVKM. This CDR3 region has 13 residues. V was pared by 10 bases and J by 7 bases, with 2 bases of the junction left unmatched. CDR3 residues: CAIGTGGNSPLHF. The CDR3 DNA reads TGTGCCATAGGGACAGGGGGCAATTCACCCCTCCACTTT.

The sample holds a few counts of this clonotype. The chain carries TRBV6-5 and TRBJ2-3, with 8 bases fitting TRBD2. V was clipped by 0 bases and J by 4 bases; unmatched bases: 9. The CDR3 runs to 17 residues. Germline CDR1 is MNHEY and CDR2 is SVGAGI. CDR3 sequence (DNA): TGTGCCAGCAGTTACTCGGTGTCGGCGGGAGGCGCAGATACGCAGTATTTT. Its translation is CASSYSVSAGGADTQYF.

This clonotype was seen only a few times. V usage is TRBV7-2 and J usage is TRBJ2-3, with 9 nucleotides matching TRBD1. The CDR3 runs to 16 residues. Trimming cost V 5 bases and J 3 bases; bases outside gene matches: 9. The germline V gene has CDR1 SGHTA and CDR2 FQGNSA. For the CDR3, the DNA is TGTGCCAGCAGCGCTTTACAGGGGGCGAAAACAGATACGCAGTATTTT. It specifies CASSALQGAKTDTQYF. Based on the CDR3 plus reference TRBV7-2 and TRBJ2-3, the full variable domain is GAGVSQSPSNKVTEKGKDVELRCDPISGHTALYWYRQSLGQGLEFLIYFQGNSAPDKSGLPSDRFSAERTGGSVSTLTIQRTQQEDSAVYLCASSALQGAKTDTQYFGPGTRLTVL.

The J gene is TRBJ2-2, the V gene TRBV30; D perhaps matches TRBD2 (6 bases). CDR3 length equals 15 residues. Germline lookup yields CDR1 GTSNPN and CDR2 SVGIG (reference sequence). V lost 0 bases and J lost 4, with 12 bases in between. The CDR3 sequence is CAWSVKRAGTGELFF. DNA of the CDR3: TGTGCCTGGAGTGTGAAGCGGGCGGGCACCGGGGAGCTGTTTTTT. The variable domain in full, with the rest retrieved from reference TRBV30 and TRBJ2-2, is SQTIHQWPATLVQPVGSPLSLECTVEGTSNPNLYWYRQAAGRGLQLLFYSVGIGQISSEVPQNLSASRPQDRQFILSSKKLLLSDSGFYLCAWSVKRAGTGELFFGEGSRLTVL.

CDR3 sequence reads: CASSGLRQSTDTQYF. CDR3 nucleotides: TGTGCCAGCAGTGGCCTCCGGCAATCCACAGATACGCAGTATTTT. The rearrangement joins TRBV6-1 to TRBJ2-3; D is ambiguous. This CDR3 region has 15 residues. Germline V gene lookup returns CDR1 MNHNS and CDR2 SASEGT. V lost 4 bases to trimming and J lost 2 bases, with 13 bases between them.

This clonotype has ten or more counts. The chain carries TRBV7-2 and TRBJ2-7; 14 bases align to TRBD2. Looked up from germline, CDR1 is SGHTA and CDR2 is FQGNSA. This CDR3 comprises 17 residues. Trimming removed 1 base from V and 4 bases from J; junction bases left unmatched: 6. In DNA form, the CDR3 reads TGTGCCAGCAGCTTAGTTGGGACTAGCGGGAGTAAGTACGAGCAGTACTTC. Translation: CASSLVGTSGSKYEQYF.

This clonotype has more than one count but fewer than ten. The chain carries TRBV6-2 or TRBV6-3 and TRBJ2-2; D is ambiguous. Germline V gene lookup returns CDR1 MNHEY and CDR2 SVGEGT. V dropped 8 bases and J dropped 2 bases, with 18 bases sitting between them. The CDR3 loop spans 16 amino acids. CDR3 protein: CASGPPPGRNTGELFF. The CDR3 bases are TGTGCCAGCGGCCCCCCTCCGGGTCGTAACACCGGGGAGCTGTTTTTT.

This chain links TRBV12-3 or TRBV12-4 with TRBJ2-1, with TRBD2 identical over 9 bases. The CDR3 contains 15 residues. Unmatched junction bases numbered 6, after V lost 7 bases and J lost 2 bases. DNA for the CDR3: TGTGCCAGCACCCGTAGCGGGAGCGCCTACAATGAGCAGTTCTTC. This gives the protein CASTRSGSAYNEQFF.

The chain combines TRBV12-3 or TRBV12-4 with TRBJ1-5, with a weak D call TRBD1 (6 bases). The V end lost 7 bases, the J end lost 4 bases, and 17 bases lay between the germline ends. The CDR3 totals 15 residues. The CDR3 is CASTNPGGTNQPQHF. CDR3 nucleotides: TGTGCCAGCACCAACCCTGGGGGGACAAATCAGCCCCAGCATTTT.

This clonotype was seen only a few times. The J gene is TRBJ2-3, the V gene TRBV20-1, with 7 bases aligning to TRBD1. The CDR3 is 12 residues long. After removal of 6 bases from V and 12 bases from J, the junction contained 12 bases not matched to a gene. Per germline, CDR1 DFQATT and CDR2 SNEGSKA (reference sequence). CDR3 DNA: TGCAGTGCCTCTGAGCGGAGAGGGGGCCAGTATTTT. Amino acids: CSASERRGGQYF.